Included here is one T cell receptor beta chain sequence, with context. What it recognizes is unknown. Losses at the gene ends were 2 bases for V and 4 bases for J; bases not matched to a gene: 6. Germline V gene lookup returns CDR1 MNHEY and CDR2 SVGEGT. There are 16 residues in the CDR3. For the second PCR, which ran for about 6 to 11 cycles, a sample-barcoded 5' primer and a J-beta primer mix were used. Every cDNA molecule carried a tag from a template-switch adaptor bearing 12 random nucleotides. TCRdb re-derived calls from the 5' RACE reads in MiXCR, one entry per CDR3 protein. Among 800,000 to 900,000 distinct CDR3 sequences listed, roughly 60% were seen once. Healthy Caucasian individuals from Russia aged about 6 to 100 were enrolled as donors. Extracted total RNA amounted to at least 5.5 micrograms for each sample. The data originate from a study of blood T cells in healthy people across ages. Study results and limitations: TCR beta diversity per million T cells fell roughly linearly with age.

Source material: blood. The receptor comes from a man aged 25 to 40 in good health. The V and J genes are TRBV6-2 or TRBV6-3 and TRBJ2-3; 10 bases fit TRBD1. The CDR3 here is CASSYVPGQGADTQYF. CDR3 DNA: TGTGCCAGCAGTTACGTACCTGGACAGGGGGCAGATACGCAGTATTTT.